The next 26 T cell receptor beta chains were all read from a single sample in a study of blood T cell repertoires in COVID-19. The method was immunoSEQ multiplex PCR; TCRdb's version includes in-frame clones alone and lacks a portion of them. Here the sample spans roughly 250,000 clones, 75% to 90% being singletons. The sequenced material came from PBMCs or T cells enriched from blood (not recorded which). These receptors were obtained from a woman aged 40 to 50 with acute COVID-19.

This chain uses TRBV3-1 (or the pseudogene TRBV3-2) with TRBJ2-3, with 10 bases that match TRBD1. Trimming cost V 4 bases and J 1 base; bases outside gene matches: 2. Germline V CDR1 and CDR2: LGHDT, YNNKEL (reference sequence). The CDR3 covers 15 residues. In DNA, the CDR3 is TGTGCCAGCAGCCTTGGGACAGGGGGCACAGATACGCAGTATTTT. This translates into CASSLGTGGTDTQYF.

CDR3 residues: CASSSNSISNYGYTF. CDR3 bases: TGCGCCAGCAGCAGCAATTCGATATCTAACTATGGCTACACCTTC. The gene calls are TRBV5-1 and TRBJ1-2; D not certain. The germline V gene has CDR1 SGHRS and CDR2 YFSETQ. Trimming stripped 4 bases from V and 0 bases from J, with 13 bases between. The CDR3 sequence is 15 residues long.

The rearrangement links TRBV30 to TRBJ2-3, with D maybe TRBD1 (7 bases). V was shortened by 2 bases and J by 3 bases, with 12 bases between the two germline ends. The CDR3 contains 14 residues. Germline CDR1 reads GTSNPN; CDR2 reads SVGIG (reference sequence). In DNA form, the CDR3 reads TGTGCCTGGAGTTTCCAGGGGGGAACAGATACGCAGTATTTT. Translated: CAWSFQGGTDTQYF.

The chain is built from TRBV2 and TRBJ2-5; TRBD1 matches 9 bases. Germline V gene data show CDR1 as SNHLY and CDR2 as FYNNEI. The CDR3 has 13 residues. V lost 9 bases and J lost 4; bases outside the gene matches: 6. The CDR3 nucleotides read TGTGCCAGGGGACAGGGAACGATAGAGACCCAGTACTTC. Translated: CARGQGTIETQYF. Together with reference TRBV2 and TRBJ2-5, the CDR3 gives the full variable domain: EPEVTQTPSHQVTQMGQEVILRCVPISNHLYFYWYRQILGQKVEFLVSFYNNEISEKSEIFDDQFSVERPDGSNFTLKIRSTKLEDSAMYFCARGQGTIETQYFGPGTRLLVL.

For the CDR3, the DNA is TGCAGCGTTGGATGGACAGCTGAAGCTTTCTTT. Protein sequence: CSVGWTAEAFF. This rearrangement joins TRBV29-1 to TRBJ1-1; weak D call: TRBD1 (6 bases). V was pared by 4 bases and J by 6 bases, with 9 bases between. The CDR3 contains 11 residues. Germline CDR1 and CDR2: SQVTM and ANQGSEA.

V usage is TRBV5-1 and J usage is TRBJ2-7, with 14 bases lining up with TRBD2. V lost 5 bases and J lost 3; bases outside the gene matches: 4. CDR3 length: 15 residues. The germline CDR1 and CDR2 sequences are SGHRS and YFSETQ. The CDR3 DNA is TGCGCCAGCAGACAGGGACTAGCGGGAGACTACGAGCAGTACTTC. Translated: CASRQGLAGDYEQYF.

J is TRBJ2-3 and V is TRBV24-1, with 9 bases fitting TRBD1. Germline CDR1 reads KGHDR; CDR2 reads SFDVKD. The CDR3 sequence is 15 residues long. V lost 3 bases to trimming and J lost 3 bases; unmatched junction nucleotides: 3. CDR3 loop: CATSDKGTGTDTQYF. The CDR3 DNA follows: TGTGCCACCAGTGATAAGGGGACAGGGACAGATACGCAGTATTTT.

The gene calls are TRBV4-1 and TRBJ2-1; TRBD2 is a possible D gene (5 bases). The CDR3 runs 17 residues. The germline gives CDR1 MGHRA, CDR2 YSYEKL. V dropped 0 bases and J dropped 2 bases, with 14 bases sitting between them. CDR3 in DNA: TGCGCCAGCAGCCAAGACTCACTAGTGCACACCTACAATGAGCAGTTCTTC. It codes for CASSQDSLVHTYNEQFF.

The V and J genes are TRBV6-4 and TRBJ2-1; 12 positions agree with TRBD2. Germline CDR1 reads MRHNA; CDR2 reads SNTAGT. The CDR3 length is 14 residues. After removal of 6 bases from V and 8 bases from J, the junction contained 5 bases not matched to a gene. Here the CDR3 reads CASRRLAGVHEQFF. For the CDR3, the DNA is TGTGCCAGCAGAAGACTAGCGGGAGTTCATGAGCAGTTCTTC.

In DNA form, the CDR3 reads TGTGCCACCGACAGGGGAGGGACCTACAATGAGCAGTTCTTC. Protein sequence: CATDRGGTYNEQFF. The chain combines TRBV15 with TRBJ2-1; D possibly corresponds to TRBD1 (8 bases). The ends were cut back, 8 bases at V and 2 bases at J, with 13 bases in the middle. The germline V gene has CDR1 LNHNV and CDR2 YYDKDF (reference sequence). This CDR3 spans 14 amino acids.

The chain employs TRBV6-1 and TRBJ1-3, with TRBD1 matching 10 bases. Germline V gene lookup returns CDR1 MNHNS and CDR2 SASEGT. J gave up 3 bases and V 2 bases, and 1 base lay outside the gene matches. CDR3 length: 15 amino acids. In DNA form, the CDR3 reads TGTGCCAGCAGTGAACGGGACAGGGGTGGAAACACCATATATTTT. This gives the protein CASSERDRGGNTIYF.

This chain links TRBV27 with TRBJ2-1; a possible D gene is TRBD1 (5 bases). From germline, CDR1 is MNHEY and CDR2 SMNVEV (reference sequence). This CDR3 has 15 residues. The germline V and J ends were trimmed by 3 bases and 0 bases, with 9 bases remaining between them. The CDR3 loop is CASSLGPYSYNEQFF. The CDR3 DNA reads TGTGCCAGCAGTTTGGGGCCATACTCCTACAATGAGCAGTTCTTC.

This chain joins TRBV5-1 and TRBJ2-5; TRBD2 matches at 8 bases. The J segment lost 1 base and the V segment lost 1 base, leaving 6 bases of the junction unmatched. The length of the CDR3 is 16 residues. Germline V gene lookup returns CDR1 SGHRS and CDR2 YFSETQ. The CDR3 reads CASSLLPAGAQETQYF. The CDR3 DNA follows: TGCGCCAGCAGCTTGCTCCCAGCGGGAGCCCAAGAGACCCAGTACTTC.

This clone is a singleton in its sample. The genes are TRBV9 and TRBJ1-1, with a possible D match to TRBD1 (5 bases). In germline, CDR1 is SGDLS, CDR2 YYNGEE. Trimming removed 3 bases from V and 3 bases from J, with 15 bases in between. The CDR3 spans 15 residues. This CDR3 reads CASSGTGYGYTEAFF. The CDR3, as DNA: TGTGCCAGCAGCGGAACAGGCTACGGGTACACTGAAGCTTTCTTT.

The gene calls are TRBV7-6 and TRBJ2-2; 8 nucleotides match TRBD2. The length of the CDR3 is 17 residues. V was clipped by 2 bases and J by 3 bases; unmatched bases: 8. Germline lookup yields CDR1 SGHVS and CDR2 FNYEAQ. CDR3 loop: CASSLWTGRDDTGELFF. The CDR3 nucleotides are TGTGCCAGCAGCTTATGGACCGGGAGGGACGACACCGGGGAGCTGTTTTTT.

The CDR3 DNA sequence: TGTGCCAGTAGTATAGTTAGAAATTCACCCCTCCACTTT. Encoded protein: CASSIVRNSPLHF. The gene calls are TRBV19 and TRBJ1-6; D uncertain. Trimming shortened V by 1 base and J by 7 bases, and 5 bases separated the two germline ends. Germline CDR1 is LNHDA and CDR2 is SQIVND (reference sequence). This CDR3 region has 13 residues.

This chain links TRBV30 with TRBJ2-7, with 12 nucleotides matching TRBD2. CDR3 length equals 16 residues. V shed 1 base and J 3 bases; nucleotides not matched to a gene: 7. The germline V gene encodes CDR1 GTSNPN and CDR2 SVGIG (reference sequence). The CDR3 is CAWSEQGLAGNYEQYF. The CDR3 bases are TGTGCCTGGAGTGAACAGGGACTAGCGGGTAACTACGAGCAGTACTTC.

The chain links TRBV29-1 to TRBJ2-3; 16 bases line up with TRBD2. The V gene's germline CDR1 is SQVTM and CDR2 ANQGSEA. This CDR3 has 17 residues. V gave up 3 bases and J gave up 4 bases; unmatched junction bases: 7. The CDR3 DNA is TGCAGCGTTGATGGGACTAGCGGGAGGGTGGGAGCAGATACGCAGTATTTT. Encoded protein: CSVDGTSGRVGADTQYF.

V is TRBV24-1 and J is TRBJ2-7; no clear D gene. The CDR3 consists of 14 residues. The V and J ends lost 6 bases and 1 base respectively, with 12 bases between them. Looked up from germline, CDR1 is KGHDR and CDR2 is SFDVKD. CDR3 sequence reads: CATSLGGPSYEQYF. CDR3 bases: TGTGCCACCAGTCTTGGCGGCCCATCCTACGAGCAGTACTTC.

The V call is TRBV5-5, the J call TRBJ2-2, with D perhaps matching TRBD1 (6 bases). The CDR3 consists of 14 residues. The germline gives CDR1 SGHKS, CDR2 YYEKEE (reference sequence). The V gene lost 3 bases and the J gene lost 2 bases, with 8 bases spanning the gap. CDR3: CASSSTGNTGELFF. The CDR3 DNA sequence: TGTGCCAGCAGCTCGACAGGTAACACCGGGGAGCTGTTTTTT.

This sequence joins TRBV7-6 and TRBJ2-3; 8 bases fit TRBD2. The CDR3 covers 16 residues. V trimming: 5 bases; J trimming: 2 bases; junction bases outside the gene matches: 9. CDR1 and CDR2 from the germline V gene are SGHVS and FNYEAQ. CDR3 sequence: CASSPFVSGDTDTQYF. CDR3 bases: TGTGCCAGCAGCCCTTTTGTTAGCGGGGACACAGATACGCAGTATTTT.

This CDR3 is CAISEVTGETQYF. CDR3 DNA sequence: TGTGCCATCAGTGAAGTGACTGGAGAGACCCAGTACTTC. The rearrangement links TRBV10-3 to TRBJ2-5; D not resolved. Germline CDR1 ENHRY, CDR2 SYGVKD. There are 13 residues in the CDR3. Trimming stripped 3 bases from V and 4 bases from J, with 9 bases between.

In DNA, the CDR3 is TGTGCCAGCTTCCAGAATTTTAACTATGGCTACACCTTC. Its translation is CASFQNFNYGYTF. V gene TRBV2 combines with J gene TRBJ1-2; D ambiguous. The CDR3 totals 13 residues. Deletions cut 8 bases from V and 1 base from J, with 11 bases between. From germline, CDR1 is SNHLY and CDR2 FYNNEI.

A note on this clone: The same CDR3 can be traced to other DNA sequences in this sample. The chain couples TRBV18 to TRBJ2-2, with 9 positions matching TRBD1. There are 16 residues in the CDR3. Germline loops: CDR1 KGHSH, CDR2 LQKENI. The trim removed 3 bases at V and 5 bases at J, leaving 7 bases unmatched. CDR3 in amino acids: CASSPPGQGNTGELFF. Here the CDR3 DNA reads TGTGCCAGCTCACCGCCGGGACAGGGAAATACCGGGGAGCTGTTTTTT.

This clone appeared a single time. CDR3 protein: CASSLRTDTGELFF. In DNA form, the CDR3 reads TGTGCCAGCAGTCTACGGACAGACACCGGGGAGCTGTTTTTT. The chain combines TRBV27 with TRBJ2-2; tentative D call: TRBD1 (6 bases). The CDR3 totals 14 residues. Trimming stripped 5 bases from V and 3 bases from J, with 10 bases between. The germline CDR1 and CDR2 sequences are MNHEY and SMNVEV (reference sequence).

The rearrangement joins TRBV11-1 to TRBJ1-2, with 7 bases identical to TRBD1. The germline V gene encodes CDR1 SGHAT and CDR2 FQDESV (reference sequence). The length of the CDR3 is 12 residues. With V trimmed by 5 bases and J by 6 bases, 3 bases remained unmatched. The CDR3 coding sequence is TGTGCCAGCAGCCCCGACAGGGATGGCTACACCTTC. Its protein product is CASSPDRDGYTF. The full variable domain, its missing parts supplied by reference TRBV11-1 and TRBJ1-2, is EAEVAQSPRYKITEKSQAVAFWCDPISGHATLYWYRQILGQGPELLVQFQDESVVDDSQLPKDRFSAERLKGVDSTLKIQPAELGDSAMYLCASSPDRDGYTFGSGTRLTVV.